This record concerns one T cell receptor (beta chain) sequence. These data belong to a study of T cell clones after liver transplantation. Study-wide background: Liver transplant recipients had immunosuppression withdrawal attempted within 2 years. Apart from a few HCV-positive recipients, transplants were for non-autoimmune, non-viral reasons.

Clones were read by immunoSEQ multiplex PCR, and TCRdb kept only the in-frame ones, dropping some. The data contain over 90,000 clones, about 86% of them singletons. Unmatched junction bases numbered 5, after V lost 4 bases and J lost 6 bases. The CDR3 contains 15 residues. CDR1 MNHEY and CDR2 SMNVEV come from the germline V gene (reference sequence). V is TRBV27 and J is TRBJ2-3; 12 bases fit TRBD1. The sample here was CD4+ T cells from blood, taken around 48 months after liver transplant. The clonotype was recovered from a human patient who received a liver transplant. Some T cells may have come from the graft donor. CDR3 sequence (DNA): TGTGCCAGCAGTTCGGGACAGGGGGCTTCGGATACGCAGTATTTT. This gives the protein CASSSGQGASDTQYF.